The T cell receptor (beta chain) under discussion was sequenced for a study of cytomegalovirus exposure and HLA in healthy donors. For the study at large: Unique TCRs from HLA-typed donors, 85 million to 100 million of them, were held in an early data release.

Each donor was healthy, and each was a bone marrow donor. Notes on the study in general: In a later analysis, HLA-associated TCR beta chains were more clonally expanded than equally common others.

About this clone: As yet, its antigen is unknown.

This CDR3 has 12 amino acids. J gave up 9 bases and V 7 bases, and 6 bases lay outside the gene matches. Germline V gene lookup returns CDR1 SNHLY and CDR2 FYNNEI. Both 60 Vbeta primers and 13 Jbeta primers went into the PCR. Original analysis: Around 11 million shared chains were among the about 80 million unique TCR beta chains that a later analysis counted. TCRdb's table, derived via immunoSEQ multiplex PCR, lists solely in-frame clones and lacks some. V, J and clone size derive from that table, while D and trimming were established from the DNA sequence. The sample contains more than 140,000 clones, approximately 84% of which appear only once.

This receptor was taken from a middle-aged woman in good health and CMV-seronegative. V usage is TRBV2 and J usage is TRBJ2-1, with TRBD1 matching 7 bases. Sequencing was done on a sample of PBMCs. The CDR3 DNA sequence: TGTGCCAGCACAGACAGGGTTGCTGAGCAGTTCTTC. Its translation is CASTDRVAEQFF.